This T cell receptor (beta chain) appears in the sequencing data of a study of blood T cell repertoires in COVID-19. Only in-frame clones appear in the TCRdb table, and some are missing; sequencing was by immunoSEQ multiplex PCR. The sample records approximately 200,000 clones, 94% being singletons. The source material was peripheral blood. The TCR sequence derives from a man aged 30-40 years with COVID-19, enrolled during active disease.

In DNA form, the CDR3 reads TGTGCCAGCAGCCGGGACAGGAACACTGAAGCTTTCTTT. Amino acid sequence: CASSRDRNTEAFF. V usage is TRBV2 and J usage is TRBJ1-1, with TRBD1 identical over 7 bases. Germline lookup yields CDR1 SNHLY and CDR2 FYNNEI. Trimming at V came to 6 bases and at J to 1 base, leaving 2 bases not matched to a gene. The CDR3 contains 13 residues.